The rows below give T cell receptor beta chains drawn from one sample of a study of T cell clonotyping in hematopoietic cell transplantation. TCRdb's copy holds only in-frame clones and misses some; the assay was immunoSEQ multiplex PCR. Of around 7,000 clones listed, approximately 88% are singletons. Sequenced here: PBMCs, sampled 100 days after allogeneic stem cell transplant. Source of these receptors: a male patient aged 18 to 35 who had an allogeneic stem cell transplant from a related donor, so the T cells may come from the graft donor. Some clones in this sample may be carry-over from other donors' samples. The CDR3 runs from the conserved cysteine through the conserved F or W. A D gene is named only where the DNA matches it firmly. Size is stated for part of the rows, as once, few or many counts, or as a class when the clone is expanded.

abundance: .; len: 14; v_gene: TRBV6-5; j_gene: TRBJ2-1; d_gene: TRBD2; CDR3aa: CASISSGHNNEQFF; CDR3nt: TGTGCCAGCATTTCTAGCGGTCACAACAATGAGCAGTTCTTC
abundance: .; len: 15; v_gene: TRBV6-4; j_gene: TRBJ2-2; d_gene: .; CDR3aa: CASSPEAEPTGELFF; CDR3nt: TGTGCCAGCTCCCCAGAAGCAGAACCAACCGGGGAGCTGTTTTTT
abundance: .; len: 13; v_gene: TRBV18; j_gene: TRBJ1-1; d_gene: .; CDR3aa: CASSPSEATEAFF; CDR3nt: TGTGCCAGCTCACCATCGGAGGCCACTGAAGCTTTCTTT
abundance: few; len: 13; v_gene: TRBV4-3; j_gene: TRBJ1-1; d_gene: .; CDR3aa: CASSPRGGTEAFF; CDR3nt: TGCGCCAGCAGCCCACGGGGGGGCACTGAAGCTTTCTTT
abundance: .; len: 15; v_gene: TRBV6-5; j_gene: TRBJ2-2; d_gene: TRBD2; CDR3aa: CASSGRISNTGELFF; CDR3nt: TGTGCCAGTAGCGGGAGGATATCGAACACCGGGGAGCTGTTTTTT
abundance: .; len: 9; v_gene: TRBV9; j_gene: TRBJ2-3; d_gene: .; CDR3aa: CASGDTQYF; CDR3nt: TGTGCCAGTGGAGATACGCAGTATTTT
abundance: .; len: 15; v_gene: TRBV19; j_gene: TRBJ1-5; d_gene: .; CDR3aa: CASSMASWGNQPQHF; CDR3nt: TGTGCCAGTAGTATGGCCTCCTGGGGCAATCAGCCCCAGCATTTT
abundance: .; len: 11; v_gene: TRBV20-1; j_gene: TRBJ1-1; d_gene: .; CDR3aa: CSARSNTEAFF; CDR3nt: TGCAGTGCTAGGTCGAACACTGAAGCTTTCTTT
abundance: once; len: 11; v_gene: TRBV6-1; j_gene: TRBJ1-5; d_gene: .; CDR3aa: CASRRDRNPHF; CDR3nt: TGTGCCAGCCGCCGGGACCGCAACCCCCATTTT
abundance: once; len: 18; v_gene: TRBV19; j_gene: TRBJ2-3; d_gene: .; CDR3aa: CASSMEGGFSKSTDTQYF; CDR3nt: TGTGCCAGTAGTATGGAGGGGGGATTTTCGAAAAGCACAGATACGCAGTATTTT
abundance: .; len: 14; v_gene: TRBV5-1; j_gene: TRBJ1-2; d_gene: TRBD1; CDR3aa: CASGSDRAPSGYTF; CDR3nt: TGCGCCAGCGGGAGCGACAGGGCCCCTAGCGGCTACACCTTC
abundance: few; len: 15; v_gene: TRBV6-4; j_gene: TRBJ2-5; d_gene: TRBD2; CDR3aa: CASSEGAGGQETQYF; CDR3nt: TGTGCCAGCAGTGAAGGAGCGGGAGGGCAAGAGACCCAGTACTTC
abundance: .; len: 16; v_gene: TRBV7-9; j_gene: TRBJ1-2; d_gene: .; CDR3aa: CASSLGTEYSRYGYTF; CDR3nt: TGTGCCAGCAGCTTGGGGACTGAGTACAGCCGCTATGGCTACACCTTC
abundance: .; len: 16; v_gene: TRBV27; j_gene: TRBJ2-5; d_gene: .; CDR3aa: CASGTWGGAEVETQYF; CDR3nt: TGTGCCAGCGGGACGTGGGGGGGGGCTGAGGTAGAGACCCAGTACTTC
abundance: .; len: 14; v_gene: TRBV5-4; j_gene: TRBJ2-1; d_gene: TRBD1; CDR3aa: CASSLGDRNNEQFF; CDR3nt: TGTGCCAGCAGCTTAGGGGACAGGAACAATGAGCAGTTCTTC
abundance: .; len: 15; v_gene: TRBV4-1; j_gene: TRBJ1-1; d_gene: .; CDR3aa: CASSQDTEMDTEAFF; CDR3nt: TGCGCCAGCAGCCAAGATACAGAAATGGACACTGAAGCTTTCTTT
abundance: .; len: 13; v_gene: TRBV10-1; j_gene: TRBJ2-2; d_gene: .; CDR3aa: CASSEQNTGELFF; CDR3nt: TGCGCCAGCAGTGAGCAGAACACCGGGGAGCTGTTTTTT
abundance: .; len: 13; v_gene: TRBV5-4; j_gene: TRBJ2-1; d_gene: .; CDR3aa: CASSMTGLGEQFF; CDR3nt: TGTGCCAGCAGCATGACTGGGTTGGGAGAGCAGTTCTTC
abundance: .; len: 15; v_gene: TRBV2; j_gene: TRBJ2-1; d_gene: .; CDR3aa: CASSVGGRAYNEQFF; CDR3nt: TGTGCCAGCAGTGTTGGGGGTCGGGCTTACAATGAGCAGTTCTTC
abundance: .; len: 15; v_gene: TRBV27; j_gene: TRBJ2-5; d_gene: .; CDR3aa: CASSSSEDPQETQYF; CDR3nt: TGTGCCAGCAGCTCCTCGGAGGACCCCCAAGAGACCCAGTACTTC
abundance: .; len: 13; v_gene: TRBV7-2; j_gene: TRBJ2-3; d_gene: .; CDR3aa: CASRPPRPDTQYF; CDR3nt: TGTGCCAGCCGCCCTCCCAGGCCAGATACGCAGTATTTT
abundance: .; len: 14; v_gene: TRBV5-4; j_gene: TRBJ1-2; d_gene: TRBD1; CDR3aa: CASSLGDRAYGYTF; CDR3nt: TGTGCCAGCAGCTTGGGCGACAGGGCCTATGGCTACACCTTC
abundance: .; len: 13; v_gene: TRBV7-2; j_gene: TRBJ1-1; d_gene: .; CDR3aa: CASETHFNTEAFF; CDR3nt: TGTGCCAGCGAAACACACTTCAACACTGAAGCTTTCTTT
abundance: .; len: 14; v_gene: TRBV10-3; j_gene: TRBJ1-2; d_gene: .; CDR3aa: CAISLPGVGPGYTF; CDR3nt: TGTGCCATCAGCCTACCGGGGGTGGGGCCTGGCTACACCTTC
abundance: .; len: 15; v_gene: TRBV7-6; j_gene: TRBJ2-5; d_gene: TRBD2; CDR3aa: CASSPSSGRKETQYF; CDR3nt: TGTGCCAGCAGCCCCTCTAGCGGGAGGAAAGAGACCCAGTACTTC
abundance: .; len: 14; v_gene: TRBV2; j_gene: TRBJ1-2; d_gene: .; CDR3aa: CASTSQPDSGGYTF; CDR3nt: TGTGCCAGCACCTCCCAACCGGATTCCGGGGGCTACACCTTC
abundance: .; len: 15; v_gene: TRBV11-2; j_gene: TRBJ2-2; d_gene: .; CDR3aa: CASRAEAWNTGELFF; CDR3nt: TGTGCCAGCCGGGCGGAGGCTTGGAACACCGGGGAGCTGTTTTTT
abundance: .; len: 16; v_gene: TRBV5-1; j_gene: TRBJ2-5; d_gene: .; CDR3aa: CASSLLGSGTEETQYF; CDR3nt: TGCGCCAGCAGCCTCTTGGGTAGCGGTACCGAAGAGACCCAGTACTTC
abundance: once; len: 17; v_gene: TRBV4-1; j_gene: TRBJ2-2; d_gene: TRBD2; CDR3aa: CASSQALAGWIGGELFF; CDR3nt: TGCGCCAGCAGCCAAGCTCTAGCGGGGTGGATAGGTGGGGAGCTGTTTTTT
abundance: .; len: 16; v_gene: TRBV18; j_gene: TRBJ2-3; d_gene: TRBD2; CDR3aa: CASSPRAGTSVASVFF; CDR3nt: TGTGCCAGCTCACCAAGGGCCGGGACTAGCGTCGCGTCAGTTTTTTTT
abundance: .; len: 13; v_gene: TRBV13; j_gene: TRBJ1-2; d_gene: .; CDR3aa: CASSLVGARGYTF; CDR3nt: TGTGCCAGCAGCTTAGTGGGGGCGAGAGGCTACACCTTC
abundance: .; len: 13; v_gene: TRBV6-1; j_gene: TRBJ1-1; d_gene: .; CDR3aa: CASSERMNTEAFF; CDR3nt: TGTGCCAGCAGTGAACGGATGAACACTGAAGCTTTCTTT
abundance: few; len: 17; v_gene: TRBV7-2; j_gene: TRBJ2-3; d_gene: TRBD2; CDR3aa: CASSLFAGGAGTDTQYF; CDR3nt: TGTGCCAGCAGCTTATTCGCGGGAGGGGCAGGCACAGATACGCAGTATTTT
abundance: .; len: 12; v_gene: TRBV29-1; j_gene: TRBJ2-2; d_gene: TRBD2; CDR3aa: CSVIGTRGELFF; CDR3nt: TGCAGCGTAATAGGGACTAGAGGGGAGCTGTTTTTT
abundance: .; len: 14; v_gene: TRBV5-4; j_gene: TRBJ1-1; d_gene: .; CDR3aa: CASSYGDRNTEAFF; CDR3nt: TGTGCCAGCAGCTACGGCGACAGGAACACTGAAGCTTTCTTT
abundance: .; len: 13; v_gene: TRBV5-6; j_gene: TRBJ1-3; d_gene: .; CDR3aa: CASSPGPGNTIYF; CDR3nt: TGTGCCAGCAGCCCAGGGCCTGGAAACACCATATATTTT
abundance: .; len: 18; v_gene: TRBV7-8; j_gene: TRBJ1-3; d_gene: .; CDR3aa: CASSLADGDYLSGNTIYF; CDR3nt: TGTGCCAGCAGCTTAGCCGACGGAGACTACCTCTCTGGAAACACCATATATTTT
abundance: .; len: 13; v_gene: TRBV27; j_gene: TRBJ1-1; d_gene: .; CDR3aa: CASSWIVPGIAFF; CDR3nt: TGTGCCAGCAGTTGGATAGTCCCGGGGATCGCTTTCTTT
abundance: few; len: 12; v_gene: TRBV7-2; j_gene: TRBJ2-3; d_gene: .; CDR3aa: CATTRWTDTQYF; CDR3nt: TGTGCCACGACGAGGTGGACAGATACGCAGTATTTT
abundance: once; len: 16; v_gene: TRBV4-1; j_gene: TRBJ2-3; d_gene: TRBD2; CDR3aa: CASSQDLAGLADTQYF; CDR3nt: TGCGCCAGCAGCCAAGATCTAGCGGGATTAGCAGATACGCAGTATTTT
abundance: .; len: 17; v_gene: TRBV5-4; j_gene: TRBJ2-2; d_gene: TRBD1; CDR3aa: CASSLGRQGRYTGELFF; CDR3nt: TGTGCCAGCAGCTTGGGCCGACAGGGGCGGTACACCGGGGAGCTGTTTTTT
abundance: .; len: 11; v_gene: TRBV7-2; j_gene: TRBJ1-1; d_gene: .; CDR3aa: CASSLASEAFF; CDR3nt: TGTGCCAGCAGCTTAGCCAGTGAAGCTTTCTTT